What follows are 6 T cell receptor beta chains derived from one specimen sequenced in a study of blood T cell repertoires in COVID-19. Assay used: immunoSEQ multiplex PCR; TCRdb lists only in-frame clones, some missing. Among a few hundred thousand clones, around 93% were seen once, and the ten largest hold 0.95% to 1.5%. The sample comprised PBMCs or T cells enriched from blood (not recorded which). The receptors were sampled from a human donor in a cohort exposed to, infected with or recovered from COVID-19 (not recorded which). The donor label of this sample is uncertain.

Details on this clone: Other DNA sequences in this specimen translate into the identical CDR3. The chain is built from TRBV29-1 and TRBJ1-1, with 8 bases matching TRBD1. V dropped 1 base and J dropped 4; count of bases not matched to a gene: 5. The germline V gene encodes CDR1 SQVTM and CDR2 ANQGSEA. CDR3 size: 14 residues. CDR3 protein: CSVEVSTGGTEAFF. In DNA form, the CDR3 reads TGCAGCGTTGAAGTTTCTACAGGGGGCACTGAAGCTTTCTTT.

This chain links TRBV11-2 with TRBJ2-5; TRBD1 is a possible D gene (5 bases). The CDR3 is 13 amino acids. The V gene lost 0 bases and the J gene lost 5 bases, with 7 bases spanning the gap. Germline V gives CDR1 SGHAT, CDR2 FQNNGV. Here the CDR3 DNA reads TGTGCCAGCAGCTTAGAGGGGCTGGAGACCCAGTACTTC. Translation: CASSLEGLETQYF.

This clone was recorded once. The chain employs TRBV12-5 and TRBJ1-2, with TRBD1 identical over 12 bases. This CDR3 is 16 amino acids long. Per the germline V gene, CDR1 is LGHNT and CDR2 is FRNRAP. Trimming took 0 bases from V and 7 from J; bases not matched to a gene: 6. CDR3 amino acids: CASGLVGTGGAFGYTF. The CDR3 region has the DNA TGTGCTAGTGGTTTGGTCGGGACAGGGGGCGCGTTTGGCTACACCTTC.

The chain carries TRBV10-1 and TRBJ1-1, with D uncertain. V gave up 6 bases and J gave up 3 bases, with 11 bases separating them. The CDR3 is 13 residues long. Per the germline V gene, CDR1 is WNHNN and CDR2 is SYGVQD (reference sequence). Here the CDR3 DNA reads TGCGCCAGCAGCGACCGGAGGGACACTGAAGCTTTCTTT. Its protein product is CASSDRRDTEAFF.

The chain has TRBV5-1 and TRBJ2-2; D might be TRBD1 (6 bases). The CDR3 runs 15 residues. Trimming took off 3 bases at V and 5 bases at J, with 14 bases between the two ends. Germline V lookup: CDR1 SGHRS, CDR2 YFSETQ. CDR3 sequence reads: CASSSGPGDTGELFF. The DNA for the CDR3 is TGCGCCAGCAGCTCCGGCCCAGGGGATACCGGGGAGCTGTTTTTT.

This clone was picked up one time. The chain recombines TRBV4-1 with TRBJ2-4; maybe TRBD1 (5 bases). CDR1 and CDR2 from the germline V gene are MGHRA and YSYEKL. The CDR3 sequence is 16 residues long. V gave up 1 base and J gave up 6 bases, with 16 bases separating them. The CDR3 here is CASSQVTAGKGNIQYF. The CDR3 region has the DNA TGCGCCAGCAGCCAAGTAACGGCAGGGAAGGGAAACATTCAGTACTTC.